The rows below give T cell receptor beta chains drawn from one sample of a study of T cells in Graves' hyperthyroidism and ophthalmopathy. TCRdb reanalysed the multiplex PCR reads using MiXCR and keeps one entry per CDR3 protein. The sample lists under 350,000 distinct CDR3 sequences, about 13% occurring once. Sequences were obtained from blood. The source is a woman in her thirties or forties with Graves' ophthalmopathy. The CDR3 runs from the conserved cysteine through the conserved F or W. Fields, in order: J gene, clone size, D gene, V gene, CDR3 protein, CDR3 DNA. The D gene is left open where the match is weak. Where a row states a size, it is once, few, many or the class of an expanded clone; other rows omit it.

>TRBJ1-1|many|.|TRBV7-9
CASSLPHGPNTEAFF
TGTGCCAGCAGCTTACCCCACGGCCCGAACACTGAAGCTTTCTTT
>TRBJ2-1|.|.|TRBV30
CAWGQGGREQFF
TGTGCCTGGGGCCAAGGAGGAAGGGAGCAGTTCTTC
>TRBJ2-7|few|TRBD2|TRBV3-1
CASGELAGGGEQYF
TGTGCCAGCGGAGAACTAGCGGGAGGGGGCGAGCAGTACTTC
>TRBJ2-1|many|TRBD2|TRBV6-2/TRBV6-3
CASSSLFGLASNEQFF
TGTGCCAGCAGTTCCCTATTCGGACTAGCTTCCAATGAGCAGTTCTTC
>TRBJ1-6|.|.|TRBV6-5
CASSYSGVGGSYNSPLHF
TGTGCCAGCAGTTACTCGGGGGTTGGGGGATCCTATAATTCACCCCTCCACTTT
>TRBJ2-5|few|.|TRBV5-1
CASSLGPGQETQYF
TGCGCCAGCAGCTTGGGCCCGGGGCAAGAGACCCAGTACTTC
>TRBJ1-1|many|.|TRBV6-1
CASSEFGSVEAFF
TGTGCCAGCAGTGAGTTCGGGTCGGTTGAAGCTTTCTTT
>TRBJ2-2|few|TRBD2|TRBV10-3
CAISPGGAANTGELFF
TGTGCCATCAGCCCGGGAGGGGCGGCGAACACCGGGGAGCTGTTTTTT
>TRBJ1-1|many|.|TRBV2
CASKDTGNTEAFF
TGTGCCAGCAAGGATACAGGGAACACTGAAGCTTTCTTT
>TRBJ1-2|few|.|TRBV12-3/TRBV12-4
CASSLREDIGYTF
TGTGCCAGCAGTTTGAGGGAAGATATAGGCTACACCTTC
>TRBJ2-3|.|.|TRBV9
CASSVTGRGTQYF
TGTGCCAGCAGCGTTACTGGCCGTGGTACGCAGTATTTT
>TRBJ1-1|many|.|TRBV29-1
CSVVGRGTEAFF
TGCAGCGTTGTTGGCAGGGGAACTGAAGCTTTCTTT
>TRBJ2-2|many|.|TRBV28
CASSLSSTGKDGELFF
TGTGCCAGCAGTTTAAGTTCCACAGGGAAGGACGGGGAGCTGTTTTTT
>TRBJ1-2|.|.|TRBV5-6
CASSLGAGLSYGYTF
TGTGCCAGCAGCTTGGGGGCAGGGTTGAGCTATGGCTACACCTTC
>TRBJ2-7|many|TRBD1|TRBV20-1
CSANRQGRYEQYF
TGCAGTGCCAATAGACAGGGAAGGTACGAGCAGTACTTC
>TRBJ1-5|many|.|TRBV19
CASSEQFYQPQHF
TGTGCCAGTAGTGAACAGTTCTATCAGCCCCAGCATTTT
>TRBJ2-1|many|TRBD1|TRBV5-1
CATSTGAEDEQFF
TGCGCCACTTCGACAGGGGCTGAGGATGAGCAGTTCTTC
>TRBJ1-1|many|.|TRBV7-9
CASSRTGDTEAFF
TGTGCCAGCAGCCGGACGGGGGACACTGAAGCTTTCTTT
>TRBJ1-4|few|.|TRBV27
CASRRPGLGDEKLFF
TGTGCCAGCAGGCGACCGGGGCTTGGGGATGAAAAACTGTTTTTT
>TRBJ2-1|many|TRBD2|TRBV6-2/TRBV6-3
CASSSGTSDDNEQFF
TGTGCCAGCAGTTCCGGGACTAGCGACGACAATGAGCAGTTCTTC
>TRBJ2-1|many|TRBD2|TRBV19
CASRELSGSFGYNEQFF
TGTGCCAGTAGGGAACTAAGCGGGAGTTTCGGTTACAATGAGCAGTTCTTC
>TRBJ1-2|.|TRBD1|TRBV5-6
CASSEQGGTLLNYGYTF
TGTGCCAGCAGCGAACAGGGGGGGACTCTTCTTAACTATGGCTACACCTTC
>TRBJ2-7|many|TRBD1|TRBV2
CATRKDRDYEQYF
TGTGCCACCCGGAAGGACAGGGACTACGAGCAGTACTTC
>TRBJ1-1|many|.|TRBV2
CASRGDLVEAFF
TGTGCCAGCAGAGGGGACCTGGTTGAAGCTTTCTTT
>TRBJ2-7|.|.|TRBV5-1
CTSSLGGGRYEQYF
TGCACCAGCAGCTTGGGGGGGGGCCGTTACGAGCAGTACTTC
>TRBJ2-5|many|TRBD2|TRBV15
CATRGLAGARETQYF
TGTGCCACCAGGGGACTAGCGGGAGCCAGGGAGACCCAGTACTTC
>TRBJ1-6|.|.|TRBV27
CASSPGPTESSPLHF
TGTGCCAGCAGTCCTGGTCCGACCGAGAGTTCACCCCTCCACTTT
>TRBJ1-1|many|TRBD1|TRBV6-5
CASSYPGQGNTEAFF
TGTGCCAGCAGTTACCCGGGACAGGGTAACACTGAAGCTTTCTTT
>TRBJ1-6|many|.|TRBV14
CASSLQPNSPLHF
TGTGCCAGCAGCCTGCAACCTAATTCACCCCTCCACTTT
>TRBJ2-2|many|.|TRBV6-1
CASSNTQAAGELFF
TGTGCCAGCAGTAATACCCAGGCAGCCGGGGAGCTGTTTTTT
>TRBJ2-7|.|TRBD1|TRBV6-1
CASNRNRDSYEQYF
TGTGCCAGCAACAGAAACCGGGACAGCTACGAGCAGTACTTC
>TRBJ2-7|many|.|TRBV3-1
CASSQIISYEQYF
TGTGCCAGCAGCCAAATTATTTCCTACGAGCAGTACTTC
>TRBJ2-2|many|.|TRBV12-3/TRBV12-4
CASKTGFAQNTGELFF
TGTGCCAGTAAGACAGGTTTTGCACAGAACACCGGGGAGCTGTTTTTT
>TRBJ1-1|many|.|TRBV6-1
CASTPRGVNTEAFF
TGTGCCAGCACCCCGCGGGGGGTGAACACTGAAGCTTTCTTT
>TRBJ1-1|.|TRBD1|TRBV27
CASSLARGQTEAFF
TGTGCCAGCAGTTTAGCGAGGGGGCAAACTGAAGCTTTCTTT
>TRBJ2-2|many|TRBD2|TRBV28
CASTTREWITGELFF
TGTGCCAGCACCACGCGGGAGTGGATAACCGGGGAGCTGTTTTTT
>TRBJ2-1|.|TRBD2|TRBV2
CASPGLAGGLGNEQFF
TGTGCCAGCCCCGGACTAGCGGGAGGGCTGGGGAATGAGCAGTTCTTC
>TRBJ2-5|.|TRBD1|TRBV6-6
CASSYGGQLQETQYF
TGTGCCAGCAGTTACGGGGGACAGCTCCAAGAGACCCAGTACTTC
>TRBJ2-2|many|TRBD2|TRBV6-6
CASSYFVGGGDTGELFF
TGTGCCAGCAGTTACTTCGTCGGCGGGGGGGACACCGGGGAGCTGTTTTTT
>TRBJ2-7|many|TRBD2|TRBV6-1
CASSWTSGTYEQYF
TGTGCCAGCAGTTGGACTAGCGGGACCTACGAGCAGTACTTC
>TRBJ2-2|many|TRBD1|TRBV29-1
CSAGQGADGELFF
TGCAGCGCTGGACAGGGGGCGGACGGGGAGCTGTTTTTT
>TRBJ2-2|.|TRBD2|TRBV25-1
CASRASGRYTGELFF
TGTGCCAGCAGGGCTAGCGGTCGTTACACCGGGGAGCTGTTTTTT
>TRBJ2-7|.|.|TRBV30
CAWSERVGEQYF
TGTGCCTGGAGTGAGCGGGTTGGCGAGCAGTACTTC